This T cell receptor beta chain was retrieved from a study of blood T cell repertoires in COVID-19. In the study overall: Italy, Spain and the United States were the sources of the convalescent and acute COVID-19 samples.

The ends lost 10 bases at V and 0 bases at J; junction bases unmatched: 6. The V gene's germline CDR1 is SGHAT and CDR2 FQNNGV. This CDR3 has 14 amino acids. In the original processing: Estimates of nucleated cell counts were drawn from the amplification of reference gene primers. TCRdb's copy holds only in-frame clones and misses some; the assay was immunoSEQ multiplex PCR. V and J calls and clone size are copied from that table; D and trimming were computed from the DNA. The sample yields 300,000 to 400,000 clones, around 86% seen once. Material for sequencing was peripheral blood. The receptor's source is a human donor in a cohort sampled during active COVID-19. V and J are TRBV11-2 and TRBJ1-3; 7 nucleotides match TRBD1. The CDR3 loop is CATKGQSSGNTIYF. The CDR3 bases are TGTGCCACGAAGGGACAGAGCTCTGGAAACACCATATATTTT.